Presented here are 17 T cell receptor beta chains from one specimen sequenced in a study of cytomegalovirus exposure and HLA in healthy donors. 60 Vbeta and 13 Jbeta primers were used in PCR. Measured with immunoSEQ multiplex PCR; TCRdb has only the in-frame clones, and not every one. This table has about 130,000 clones, over 60% appearing once. The sequencing sample was made of PBMCs. The receptors derive from a female donor in good health and CMV-seronegative.

The rearrangement uses TRBV7-8 and TRBJ2-1, with 14 bases identical to TRBD2. J was trimmed by 2 bases and V by 4 bases; bases with no gene match: 10. CDR3 length: 19 amino acids. Germline V lookup: CDR1 SGHVS, CDR2 FQNEAQ. In DNA form, the CDR3 reads TGTGCCAGCAGCTCCCGGACTAGCGGGGGGACCTCGACCTACAATGAGCAGTTCTTC. This sequence encodes CASSSRTSGGTSTYNEQFF.

V gene TRBV10-3 combines with J gene TRBJ1-2, with TRBD1 as a possible D gene (5 bases). Germline assignment: CDR1 ENHRY and CDR2 SYGVKD. The V end was cut by 6 bases, the J end by 4 bases, with 18 bases between. This CDR3 contains 15 residues. The CDR3 sequence is CAISRVDTTFYGYTF. The CDR3 bases are TGTGCCATCAGCCGGGTGGACACGACCTTCTATGGCTACACCTTC.

V is TRBV21-1 and J is TRBJ2-3; the DNA was not used to check the table's D call, TRBD1. TRBV21-1 counts as a pseudogene. The CDR3 extends over 19 amino acids. The CDR3 reads CASSKKREGQATSTDTQYF. The CDR3 coding sequence is TGTGCCAGCAGCAAAAAACGTGAAGGCCAGGCCACTAGCACAGATACGCAGTATTTT.

This clone has only one observation. The chain is built from TRBV30 and TRBJ2-5; 13 bases are a match to TRBD2. The germline V gene has CDR1 GTSNPN and CDR2 SVGIG (reference sequence). The length of the CDR3 is 14 residues. Trimming at V came to 5 bases and at J to 8 bases, leaving 8 bases not matched to a gene. As DNA, the CDR3 is TGTGCCTGGGCAACCGGACTAGCGGGAGAAACCCAGTACTTC. Encoded protein: CAWATGLAGETQYF.

This clone was counted a few times. CDR3 DNA sequence: TGTGCCAGCCGAATTTGGACAGAGAATCAGCCCCAGCATTTT. Translated, it gives CASRIWTENQPQHF. This chain uses TRBV5-6 with TRBJ1-5; a possible D gene is TRBD1 (6 bases). Deletions cut 7 bases from V and 4 bases from J, with 15 bases between. The CDR3 spans 14 residues. Per germline, CDR1 SGHDT and CDR2 YYEEEE.

The V call is TRBV15, the J call TRBJ2-5; TRBD1 agrees at 9 bases. V lost 3 bases to trimming and J lost 0 bases; unmatched junction nucleotides: 2. The CDR3 spans 15 residues. CDR1 and CDR2 from the germline V gene are LNHNV and YYDKDF (reference sequence). CDR3 nucleotide sequence: TGTGCCACCAGCAGGACAGGGGGGTACCAAGAGACCCAGTACTTC. The encoded protein is CATSRTGGYQETQYF.

The chain joins TRBV6-1 to TRBJ2-7; 9 bases map to TRBD1. The J segment lost 0 bases and the V segment lost 6 bases, leaving 6 bases of the junction unmatched. CDR3 length: 15 amino acids. Germline V CDR1 and CDR2: MNHNS, SASEGT. DNA of the CDR3: TGTGCCAGCAGGAACAGGGGGCGCATCTCCTACGAGCAGTACTTC. It encodes CASRNRGRISYEQYF.

This chain joins TRBV7-9 and TRBJ2-7; D call uncertain. V was shortened by 3 bases and J by 3 bases, with 6 bases between the two germline ends. Germline-derived CDR1 and CDR2 are SEHNR and FQNEAQ (reference sequence). CDR3 length equals 12 residues. CDR3 sequence reads: CASSLAVYEQYF. The CDR3 DNA is TGTGCCAGCAGCTTGGCTGTCTACGAGCAGTACTTC.

This clone was detected once. The CDR3 protein is CASNRDTYSPLHF. CDR3 in DNA: TGTGCCAGCAACAGGGACACTTATTCACCCCTCCACTTT. The chain links TRBV28 to TRBJ1-6; D perhaps matches TRBD1 (6 bases). The CDR3 loop spans 13 amino acids. Trimming took 7 bases from V and 8 from J, leaving 12 bases between them. Per the germline V gene, CDR1 is MDHEN and CDR2 is SYDVKM.

J is TRBJ2-5 and V is TRBV9; TRBD2 aligns across 9 bases. The DNA end is a closer match to TRBJ2-7, so the J assignment may be wrong. CDR1 SGDLS and CDR2 YYNGEE come from the germline V gene. The CDR3 contains 16 residues. CDR3 nucleotides: TGTGCCAGCAGCGTAGGTTCTGGCGGGACTAGCAACGAGCAGTACTTC. This encodes CASSVGSGGTSNEQYF.

This clone was detected only once. The chain links TRBV5-4 to TRBJ2-7; a possible D gene is TRBD1 (6 bases). CDR3 length: 16 residues. Trimming removed 4 bases at V and 0 bases at J, with 17 bases between. Per germline, CDR1 SGHNT and CDR2 YYREEE (reference sequence). The CDR3 region has the DNA TGTGCCAGCAGCGGAACAGGGTCGCCCTCCTCCTACGAGCAGTACTTC. Its translation is CASSGTGSPSSYEQYF.

The genes are TRBV4-1 and TRBJ2-3; 12 positions agree with TRBD2. This CDR3 is built from 19 residues. V trimming: 3 bases; J trimming: 0 bases; junction bases outside the gene matches: 10. Germline V gene data show CDR1 as MGHRA and CDR2 as YSYEKL. The CDR3 here is CASSHSGLAGSTSTDTQYF. CDR3 nucleotide sequence: TGCGCCAGCAGCCACTCAGGACTAGCGGGGAGCACTAGCACAGATACGCAGTATTTT.

The V call is TRBV7-6, the J call TRBJ2-1, with 10 bases that match TRBD2. CDR1 is SGHVS and CDR2 is FNYEAQ in the germline V gene. V shed 4 bases, J shed 4 bases, and the junction held 7 bases outside the gene matches. CDR3 size: 16 residues. CDR3 protein: CASSSEREGTYNEQFF. CDR3 bases: TGTGCCAGCAGCTCCGAGCGGGAGGGGACGTACAATGAGCAGTTCTTC.

This chain joins TRBV11-2 and TRBJ2-7; D gene uncertain. In germline, CDR1 is SGHAT, CDR2 FQNNGV. The V end lost 5 bases, the J end lost 6 bases, and 20 bases lay between the germline ends. The CDR3 consists of 15 residues. Here the CDR3 reads CASSLTLPPRGEQYF. The DNA of the CDR3 is TGTGCCAGCAGCCTCACACTACCCCCTCGAGGCGAGCAGTACTTC.

The chain joins TRBV6-1 to TRBJ2-1; D gene unclear. V shed 4 bases and J shed 3 bases, with 7 bases lying between them. The CDR3 is made up of 13 amino acids. Germline assignment: CDR1 MNHNS and CDR2 SASEGT. The chain's CDR3 is CASSVADYNEQFF. CDR3 nucleotides: TGTGCCAGCAGTGTGGCGGACTACAATGAGCAGTTCTTC.

The chain uses TRBV5-1 and TRBJ2-1, with 11 bases lining up with TRBD2. The length of the CDR3 is 14 residues. V gave up 6 bases and J gave up 3 bases; unmatched junction bases: 2. Germline assignment: CDR1 SGHRS and CDR2 YFSETQ. The CDR3 coding sequence is TGCGCCAGCAAGACTAGCGGGAACTACAATGAGCAGTTCTTC. As protein: CASKTSGNYNEQFF. Based on the CDR3 plus reference TRBV5-1 and TRBJ2-1, the full variable domain is KAGVTQTPRYLIKTRGQQVTLSCSPISGHRSVSWYQQTPGQGLQFLFEYFSETQRNKGNFPGRFSGRQFSNSRSEMNVSTLELGDSALYLCASKTSGNYNEQFFGPGTRLTVL.

This clone was recorded once. The gene calls are TRBV5-1 and TRBJ2-7, with no clear D. Trimming left V 4 bases short and J 0 bases short, with 11 bases between. This CDR3 spans 14 amino acids. Per the germline V gene, CDR1 is SGHRS and CDR2 is YFSETQ. The CDR3: CASSPTGSSYEQYF. The CDR3 region has the DNA TGCGCCAGCAGCCCGACCGGGTCCTCCTACGAGCAGTACTTC.